The clone carrying this T cell receptor (beta chain) has a single count. These data are taken from a study of T cell changes during pregnancy in multiple sclerosis. Per the germline V gene, CDR1 is MNHNS and CDR2 is SASEGT. This CDR3 contains 16 residues. V gave up 0 bases and J gave up 7 bases; unmatched junction bases: 8. Measured with immunoSEQ multiplex PCR; TCRdb has only the in-frame clones, and not every one. The sample lists 18,000 or so clones, over 80% occurring once. Sample: CD8+ T cells from peripheral blood mononuclear cells, taken in the third trimester of pregnancy. The clonotype comes from a female donor in good health, enrolled as a control in a pregnancy study. This sequence joins TRBV6-1 and TRBJ2-3, with TRBD2 matching over 9 bases. The CDR3 sequence is CASSEALAGLSNTQYF. In DNA form, the CDR3 reads TGTGCCAGCAGTGAAGCGCTAGCGGGGCTATCGAATACGCAGTATTTT.